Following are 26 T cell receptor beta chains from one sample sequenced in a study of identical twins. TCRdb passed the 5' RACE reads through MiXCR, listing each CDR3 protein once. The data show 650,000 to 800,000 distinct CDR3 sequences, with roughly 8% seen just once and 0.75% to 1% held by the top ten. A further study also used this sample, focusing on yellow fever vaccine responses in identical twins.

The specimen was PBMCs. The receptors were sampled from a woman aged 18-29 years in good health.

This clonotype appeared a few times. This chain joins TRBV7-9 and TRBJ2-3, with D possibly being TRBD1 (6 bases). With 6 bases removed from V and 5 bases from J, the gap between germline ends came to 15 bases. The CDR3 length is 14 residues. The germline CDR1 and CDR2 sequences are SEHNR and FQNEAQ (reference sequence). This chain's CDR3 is CASSAQGHGDTQYF. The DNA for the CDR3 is TGTGCCAGCAGTGCCCAGGGGCATGGAGATACGCAGTATTTT.

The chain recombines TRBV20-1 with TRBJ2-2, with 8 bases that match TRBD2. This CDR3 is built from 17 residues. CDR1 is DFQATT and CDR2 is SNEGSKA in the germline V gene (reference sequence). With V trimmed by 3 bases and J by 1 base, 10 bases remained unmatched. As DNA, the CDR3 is TGCAGTGCTAGTAGGGTGGTAGCGGGACTGAACACCGGGGAGCTGTTTTTT. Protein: CSASRVVAGLNTGELFF.

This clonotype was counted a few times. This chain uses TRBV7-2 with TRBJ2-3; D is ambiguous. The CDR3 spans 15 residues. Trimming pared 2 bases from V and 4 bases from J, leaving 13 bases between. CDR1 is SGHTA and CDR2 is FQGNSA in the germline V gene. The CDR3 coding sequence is TGTGCCAGCAGCTTAAGGAATGCGGCATCAGATACGCAGTATTTT. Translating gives CASSLRNAASDTQYF.

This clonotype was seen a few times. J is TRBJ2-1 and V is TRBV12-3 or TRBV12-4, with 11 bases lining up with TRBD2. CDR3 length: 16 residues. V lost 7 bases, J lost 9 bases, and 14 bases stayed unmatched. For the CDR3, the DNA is TGTGCCAGCACCGGTGGGTTAGCGGGAGGGCACGGTGAGCAGTTCTTC. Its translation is CASTGGLAGGHGEQFF.

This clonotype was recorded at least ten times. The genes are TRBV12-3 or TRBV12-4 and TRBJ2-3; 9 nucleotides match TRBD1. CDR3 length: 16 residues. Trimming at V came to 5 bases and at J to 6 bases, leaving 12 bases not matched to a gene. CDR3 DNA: TGTGCCAGCAGTCCCCAGGGACAGGGAGACATCGATACGCAGTATTTT. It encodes CASSPQGQGDIDTQYF.

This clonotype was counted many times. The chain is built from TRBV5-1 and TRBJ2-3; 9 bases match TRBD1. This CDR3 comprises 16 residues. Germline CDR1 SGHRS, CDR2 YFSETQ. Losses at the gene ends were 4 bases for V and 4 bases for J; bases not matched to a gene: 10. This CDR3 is CASSPDGTGRADTQYF. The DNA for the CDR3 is TGCGCCAGCAGCCCGGATGGGACAGGGAGGGCAGATACGCAGTATTTT.

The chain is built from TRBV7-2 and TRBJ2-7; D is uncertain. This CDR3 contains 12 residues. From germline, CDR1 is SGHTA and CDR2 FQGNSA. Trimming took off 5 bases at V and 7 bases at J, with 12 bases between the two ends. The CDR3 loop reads CASSARTGEQYF. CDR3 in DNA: TGTGCCAGCAGCGCACGTACCGGGGAGCAGTACTTC.

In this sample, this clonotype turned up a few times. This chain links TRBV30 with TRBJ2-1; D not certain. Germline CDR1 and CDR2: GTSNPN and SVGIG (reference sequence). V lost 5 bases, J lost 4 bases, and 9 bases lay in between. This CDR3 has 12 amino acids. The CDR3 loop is CAWGREYNEQFF. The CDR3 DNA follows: TGTGCCTGGGGCAGAGAATACAATGAGCAGTTCTTC.

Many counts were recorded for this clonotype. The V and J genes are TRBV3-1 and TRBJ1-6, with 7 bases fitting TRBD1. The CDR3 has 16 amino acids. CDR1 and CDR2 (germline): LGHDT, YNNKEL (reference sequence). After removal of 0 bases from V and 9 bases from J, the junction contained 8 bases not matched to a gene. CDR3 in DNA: TGTGCCAGCAGCCAAGAAGGGGCAGGGGGTTCTTCACCCCTCCACTTT. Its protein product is CASSQEGAGGSSPLHF.

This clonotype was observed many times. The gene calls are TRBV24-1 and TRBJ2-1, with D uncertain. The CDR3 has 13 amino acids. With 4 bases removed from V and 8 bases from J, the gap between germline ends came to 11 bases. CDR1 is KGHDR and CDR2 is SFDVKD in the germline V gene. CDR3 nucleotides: TGTGCCACCAGTGACCCGGACCGTGATGAGCAGTTCTTC. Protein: CATSDPDRDEQFF.

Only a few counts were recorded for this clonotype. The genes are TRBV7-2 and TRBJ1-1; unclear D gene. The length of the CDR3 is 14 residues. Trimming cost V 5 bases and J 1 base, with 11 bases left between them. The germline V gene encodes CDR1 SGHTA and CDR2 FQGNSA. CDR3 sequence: CASSVDTTNTEAFF. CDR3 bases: TGTGCCAGCAGCGTAGACACCACGAACACTGAAGCTTTCTTT.

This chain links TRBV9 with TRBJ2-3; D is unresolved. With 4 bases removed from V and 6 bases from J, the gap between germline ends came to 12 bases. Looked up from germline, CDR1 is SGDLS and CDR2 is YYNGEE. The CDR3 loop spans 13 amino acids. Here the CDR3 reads CASSPRGWDTQYF. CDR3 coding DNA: TGTGCCAGCAGCCCCCGTGGTTGGGATACGCAGTATTTT. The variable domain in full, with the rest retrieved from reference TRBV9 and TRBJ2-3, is DSGVTQTPKHLITATGQRVTLRCSPRSGDLSVYWYQQSLDQGLQFLIQYYNGEERAKGNILERFSAQQFPDLHSELNLSSLELGDSALYFCASSPRGWDTQYFGPGTRLTVL.

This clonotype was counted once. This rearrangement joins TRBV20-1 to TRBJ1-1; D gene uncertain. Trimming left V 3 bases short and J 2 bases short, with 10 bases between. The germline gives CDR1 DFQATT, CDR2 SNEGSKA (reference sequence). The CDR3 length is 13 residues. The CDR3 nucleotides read TGCAGTGCTAGTTCCTTAACCAACACTGAAGCTTTCTTT. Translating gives CSASSLTNTEAFF.

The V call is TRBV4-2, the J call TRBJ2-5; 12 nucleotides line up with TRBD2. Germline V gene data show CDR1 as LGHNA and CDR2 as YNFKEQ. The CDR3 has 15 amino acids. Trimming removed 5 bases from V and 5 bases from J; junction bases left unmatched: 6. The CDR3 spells CASSYRTSGAETQYF. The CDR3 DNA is TGTGCCAGCAGCTATAGGACTAGCGGGGCGGAGACCCAGTACTTC.

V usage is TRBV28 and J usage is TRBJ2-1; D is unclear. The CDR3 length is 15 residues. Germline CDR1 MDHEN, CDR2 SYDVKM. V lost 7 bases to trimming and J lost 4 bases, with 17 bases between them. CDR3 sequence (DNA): TGTGCCAGCACCCCTATGATATCGGCGTACAATGAGCAGTTCTTC. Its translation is CASTPMISAYNEQFF.

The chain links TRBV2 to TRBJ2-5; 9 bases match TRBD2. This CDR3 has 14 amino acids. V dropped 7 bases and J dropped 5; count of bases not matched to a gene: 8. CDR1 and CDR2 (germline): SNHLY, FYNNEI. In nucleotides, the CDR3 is TGTGCCAGCAAGCGAATAGCGGGGGTTGAGACCCAGTACTTC. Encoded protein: CASKRIAGVETQYF. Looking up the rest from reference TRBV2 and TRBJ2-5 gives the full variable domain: EPEVTQTPSHQVTQMGQEVILRCVPISNHLYFYWYRQILGQKVEFLVSFYNNEISEKSEIFDDQFSVERPDGSNFTLKIRSTKLEDSAMYFCASKRIAGVETQYFGPGTRLLVL.

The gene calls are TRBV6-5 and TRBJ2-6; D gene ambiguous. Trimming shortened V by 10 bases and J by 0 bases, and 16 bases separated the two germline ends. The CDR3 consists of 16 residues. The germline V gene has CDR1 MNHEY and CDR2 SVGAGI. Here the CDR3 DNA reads TGTGCCACGGATTCTCGACACCGCTCTGGGGCCAACGTCCTGACTTTC. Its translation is CATDSRHRSGANVLTF.

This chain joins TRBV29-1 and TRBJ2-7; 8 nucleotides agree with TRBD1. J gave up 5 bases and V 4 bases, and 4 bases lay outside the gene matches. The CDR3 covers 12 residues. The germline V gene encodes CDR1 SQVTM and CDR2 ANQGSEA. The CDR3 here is CSVVSGGNEQYF. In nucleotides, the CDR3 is TGCAGCGTTGTATCAGGGGGCAACGAGCAGTACTTC.

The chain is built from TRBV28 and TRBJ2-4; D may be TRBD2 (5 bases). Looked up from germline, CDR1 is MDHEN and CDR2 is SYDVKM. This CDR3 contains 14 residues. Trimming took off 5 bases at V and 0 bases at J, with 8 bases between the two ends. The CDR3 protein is CASSRLLAKNIQYF. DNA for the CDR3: TGTGCCAGCAGTCGACTACTAGCCAAAAACATTCAGTACTTC.

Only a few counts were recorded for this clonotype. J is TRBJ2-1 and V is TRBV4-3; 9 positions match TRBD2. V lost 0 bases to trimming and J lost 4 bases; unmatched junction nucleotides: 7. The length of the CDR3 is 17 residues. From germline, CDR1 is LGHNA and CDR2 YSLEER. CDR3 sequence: CASSQDLGGRAYNEQFF. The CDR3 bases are TGCGCCAGCAGCCAAGATTTGGGCGGGAGGGCTTACAATGAGCAGTTCTTC.

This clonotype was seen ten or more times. For the CDR3, the DNA is TGTGCCAGCAGGACCGGCGCTGATACGCAGTATTTT. Its protein product is CASRTGADTQYF. V usage is TRBV3-1 and J usage is TRBJ2-3; D unclear. This CDR3 contains 12 residues. CDR1 is LGHDT, CDR2 YNNKEL, per germline (reference sequence). The ends were cut back, 6 bases at V and 6 bases at J, with 10 bases in the middle.

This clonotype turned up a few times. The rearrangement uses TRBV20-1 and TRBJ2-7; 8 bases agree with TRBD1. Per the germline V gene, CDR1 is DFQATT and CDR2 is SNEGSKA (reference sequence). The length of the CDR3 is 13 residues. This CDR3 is CNFRGQVPREQYF. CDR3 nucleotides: TGCAACTTCCGGGGACAGGTACCACGCGAGCAGTACTTC.

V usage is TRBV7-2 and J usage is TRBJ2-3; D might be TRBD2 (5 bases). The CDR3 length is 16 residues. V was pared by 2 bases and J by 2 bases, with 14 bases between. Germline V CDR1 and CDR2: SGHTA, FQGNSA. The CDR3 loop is CASSLWAGASTDTQYF. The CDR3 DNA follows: TGTGCCAGCAGCTTATGGGCGGGCGCTTCCACAGATACGCAGTATTTT.

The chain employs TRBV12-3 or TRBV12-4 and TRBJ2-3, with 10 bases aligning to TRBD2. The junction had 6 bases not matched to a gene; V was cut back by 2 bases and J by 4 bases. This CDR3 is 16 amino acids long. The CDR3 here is CASSLRLAGVPDTQYF. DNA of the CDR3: TGTGCCAGCAGTTTACGTCTAGCGGGAGTACCAGATACGCAGTATTTT.

CDR3 in amino acids: CSAPTTLAGGSYEQYF. The DNA of the CDR3 is TGCAGTGCCCCCACTACGCTAGCGGGCGGATCCTACGAGCAGTACTTC. This rearrangement joins TRBV20-1 to TRBJ2-7, with 8 nucleotides matching TRBD2. The CDR3 sequence is 16 residues long. CDR1 is DFQATT and CDR2 is SNEGSKA in the germline V gene (reference sequence). The J segment lost 1 base and the V segment lost 6 bases, leaving 14 bases of the junction unmatched.

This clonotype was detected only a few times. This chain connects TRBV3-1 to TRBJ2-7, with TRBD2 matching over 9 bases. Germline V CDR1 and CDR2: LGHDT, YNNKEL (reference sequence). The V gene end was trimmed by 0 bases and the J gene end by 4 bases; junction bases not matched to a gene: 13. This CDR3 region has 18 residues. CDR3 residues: CASSQDRRRSGGRYEQYF. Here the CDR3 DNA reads TGTGCCAGCAGCCAAGATCGGAGGAGGAGCGGGGGGAGGTACGAGCAGTACTTC.